The rows below give T cell receptor beta chains drawn from one sample of a study of OX40 agonist ivuxolimab in advanced cancers. Profiled with immunoSEQ multiplex PCR; TCRdb holds only in-frame clones, not every one. This sample has about 8,900 clones, with around 90% found just once. Sequences were derived from CD4+ or CD8+ T cells sorted from blood, sampled in a trial of the OX40 agonist ivuxolimab. These receptors were taken from an adult with an advanced solid tumor such as melanoma, head and neck, liver or kidney cancer. The CDR3 runs from the conserved cysteine through the conserved F or W. A D gene is named only where the DNA matches it firmly. Part of the rows lack a size; the others show once, few, many or a class for expanded clones.

v_call	d_call	clone_size	j_call	cdr3_length	cdr3_aa	cdr3_nt
TRBV6-1	-	-	TRBJ2-7	13	CASSEGGAYEQYF	TGTGCCAGCAGTGAAGGCGGAGCCTACGAGCAGTACTTC
TRBV9	TRBD1	-	TRBJ2-5	15	CASSVAGGLRETQYF	TGTGCCAGCAGCGTAGCAGGGGGTCTTCGGGAGACCCAGTACTTC
TRBV19	-	-	TRBJ1-6	15	CASSIDRNRNSPLHF	TGTGCCAGTAGTATCGACCGCAACCGCAATTCACCCCTCCACTTT
TRBV18	TRBD2	few	TRBJ2-7	15	CASSPGLAGPYEQYF	TGTGCCAGCTCACCAGGACTAGCGGGGCCCTACGAGCAGTACTTC
TRBV7-7	TRBD1	few	TRBJ2-2	15	CASSLNPGGTGELFF	TGTGCTAGCAGCTTAAATCCAGGGGGCACCGGGGAGCTGTTTTTT
TRBV9	-	-	TRBJ1-6	14	CASSVRELDSPLHF	TGTGCCAGCAGCGTGCGGGAGTTGGATTCACCCCTCCACTTT
TRBV10-1	-	-	TRBJ2-2	12	CASKGGTGELFF	TGCGCCAGCAAGGGTGGGACCGGGGAGCTGTTTTTT
TRBV5-4	-	-	TRBJ2-1	15	CASSLAATVYNEQFF	TGTGCCAGCAGCTTGGCGGCGACAGTCTACAATGAGCAGTTCTTC
TRBV21-1	-	-	TRBJ2-1	16	CASSTYRASSYNEQFF	TGTGCCAGCAGCACTTACCGGGCCAGCTCCTACAATGAGCAGTTCTTC
TRBV4-1	TRBD2	-	TRBJ2-7	14	CASSPRDYHYEQYF	TGCGCCAGCAGCCCCCGGGACTACCACTACGAGCAGTACTTC
TRBV28	-	-	TRBJ2-7	11	CASEGRYEQYF	TGTGCGTCAGAGGGGAGGTACGAGCAGTACTTC
TRBV2	-	-	TRBJ1-4	15	CASSRSPGVNEKLFF	TGTGCCAGCAGTCGATCTCCGGGTGTAAATGAAAAACTGTTTTTT